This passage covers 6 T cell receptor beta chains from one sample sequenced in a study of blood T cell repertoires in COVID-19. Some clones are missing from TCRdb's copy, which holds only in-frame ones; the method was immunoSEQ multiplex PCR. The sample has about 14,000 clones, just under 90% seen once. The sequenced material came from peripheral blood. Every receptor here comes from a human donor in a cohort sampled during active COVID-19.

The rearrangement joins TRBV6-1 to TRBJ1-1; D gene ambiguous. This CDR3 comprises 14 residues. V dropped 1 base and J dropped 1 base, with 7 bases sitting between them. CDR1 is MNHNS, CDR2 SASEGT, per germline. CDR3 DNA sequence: TGTGCCAGCAGTGAAGGGCAGGAGAACACTGAAGCTTTCTTT. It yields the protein CASSEGQENTEAFF.

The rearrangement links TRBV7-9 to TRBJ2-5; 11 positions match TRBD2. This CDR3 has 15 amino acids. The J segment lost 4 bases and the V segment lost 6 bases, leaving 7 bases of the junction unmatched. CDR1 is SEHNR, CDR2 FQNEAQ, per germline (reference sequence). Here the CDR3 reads CASRSSGGTLETQYF. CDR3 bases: TGTGCCAGCAGGTCTAGCGGGGGGACGCTAGAGACCCAGTACTTC.

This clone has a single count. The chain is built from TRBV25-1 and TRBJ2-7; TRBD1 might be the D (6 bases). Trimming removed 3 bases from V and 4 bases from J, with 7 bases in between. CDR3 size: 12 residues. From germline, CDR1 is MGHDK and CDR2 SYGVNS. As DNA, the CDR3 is TGTGCCAGCAGTGAGACAGGTTACGAGCAGTACTTC. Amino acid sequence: CASSETGYEQYF.

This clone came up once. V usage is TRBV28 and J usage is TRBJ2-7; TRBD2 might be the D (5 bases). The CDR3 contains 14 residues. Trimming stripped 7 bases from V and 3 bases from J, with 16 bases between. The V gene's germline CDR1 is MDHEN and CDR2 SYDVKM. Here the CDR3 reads CASKVSANRYEQYF. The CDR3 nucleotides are TGTGCCAGCAAAGTTAGCGCGAACCGCTACGAGCAGTACTTC.

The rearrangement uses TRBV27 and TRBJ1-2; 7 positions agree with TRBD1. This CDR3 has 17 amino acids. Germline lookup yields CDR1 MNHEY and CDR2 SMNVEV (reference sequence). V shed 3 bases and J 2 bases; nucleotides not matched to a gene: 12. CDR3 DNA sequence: TGTGCCAGCAGTTTCCACAGGGGCGCGACTAAAAACTATGGCTACACCTTC. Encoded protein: CASSFHRGATKNYGYTF.

The CDR3: CASSSWDRGQYEQYF. The CDR3 DNA is TGCGCCAGCAGCTCTTGGGACAGGGGGCAGTACGAGCAGTACTTC. V is TRBV4-1 and J is TRBJ2-7; 12 bases agree with TRBD1. The CDR3 contains 15 residues. Germline assignment: CDR1 MGHRA and CDR2 YSYEKL. The V gene end was trimmed by 5 bases and the J gene end by 4 bases; junction bases not matched to a gene: 6.